These T cell receptor beta chains were read from a single sample in a study of blood T cell repertoires in COVID-19. Clones were sequenced by immunoSEQ multiplex PCR, and TCRdb holds only the in-frame ones, with some missing. The data contain about 110,000 clones, around 64% of them singletons. Sequencing was performed on peripheral blood. The source is a woman aged 40-49 years with acute or convalescent COVID-19. CDR3s include the opening cysteine and the closing phenylalanine or tryptophan. Each record gives: CDR3 length, D gene, V gene, J gene, clone size, CDR3 protein, CDR3 DNA. A D gene is named only where the DNA matches it firmly. Size values are once, few and many counts, or a class for expanded clones, and some rows have none.

length: 12
D: NA
V: TRBV2
J: TRBJ1-1
size: NA
CDR3: CASGRDGSEAFF
DNA: TGTGCCAGCGGACGGGACGGGAGTGAAGCTTTCTTT

length: 19
D: TRBD2
V: TRBV7-9
J: TRBJ2-3
size: NA
CDR3: CASSLAPTSGALPTDTQYF
DNA: TGTGCCAGCAGCTTAGCTCCGACTAGCGGGGCTTTGCCTACAGATACGCAGTATTTT

length: 14
D: TRBD1
V: TRBV3-1/TRBV3-2
J: TRBJ1-1
size: NA
CDR3: CASSQIQGNTEAFF
DNA: TGTGCCAGCAGCCAGATACAGGGGAATACTGAAGCTTTCTTT

length: 14
D: TRBD1
V: TRBV19
J: TRBJ1-4
size: NA
CDR3: CASSKQGINEKLFF
DNA: TGTGCCAGTAGTAAACAGGGGATTAATGAAAAACTGTTTTTT

length: 13
D: NA
V: TRBV6-5
J: TRBJ1-4
size: NA
CDR3: CASSFGINEKLFF
DNA: TGTGCCAGCAGTTTCGGGATTAATGAAAAACTGTTTTTT

length: 16
D: NA
V: TRBV15
J: TRBJ1-3
size: NA
CDR3: CATSRDLGSGGNTIYF
DNA: TGTGCCACCAGCAGAGATCTAGGCAGTGGAGGAAACACCATATATTTT

length: 14
D: TRBD1
V: TRBV6-5
J: TRBJ1-4
size: NA
CDR3: CASSRDRGWEKLFF
DNA: TGTGCCAGCTCGCGAGACAGGGGCTGGGAAAAACTGTTTTTT

length: 13
D: TRBD2
V: TRBV29-1
J: TRBJ2-5
size: NA
CDR3: CSGELAGAETQYF
DNA: TGCAGCGGGGAGCTAGCGGGGGCTGAGACCCAGTACTTC

length: 15
D: TRBD1
V: TRBV27
J: TRBJ1-5
size: NA
CDR3: CASRPGTGVNQPQHF
DNA: TGTGCCAGCAGACCCGGGACAGGGGTTAATCAGCCCCAGCATTTT

length: 16
D: NA
V: TRBV2
J: TRBJ1-1
size: few
CDR3: CASSDLSQGMNTEAFF
DNA: TGTGCCAGCAGTGACCTATCACAGGGAATGAACACTGAAGCTTTCTTT

length: 16
D: TRBD2
V: TRBV11-2
J: TRBJ2-3
size: NA
CDR3: CASSFNSGGAKDTQYF
DNA: TGTGCCAGCAGCTTCAATTCCGGGGGGGCCAAAGATACGCAGTATTTT

length: 14
D: NA
V: TRBV5-1
J: TRBJ1-1
size: NA
CDR3: CASSLQTGNTEAFF
DNA: TGCGCCAGCAGCTTGCAGACAGGGAACACTGAAGCTTTCTTT

length: 14
D: NA
V: TRBV28
J: TRBJ1-5
size: few
CDR3: CASSAGFESQPQHF
DNA: TGTGCCAGCAGTGCGGGCTTTGAAAGTCAGCCCCAGCATTTT

length: 15
D: NA
V: TRBV11-2
J: TRBJ2-1
size: NA
CDR3: CASSPEGVGYNEQFF
DNA: TGTGCCAGCAGCCCCGAAGGGGTCGGGTACAATGAGCAGTTCTTC

length: 14
D: NA
V: TRBV3-1/TRBV3-2
J: TRBJ1-1
size: many
CDR3: CASRPRGGNTEAFF
DNA: TGTGCCAGCAGACCAAGGGGGGGGAACACTGAAGCTTTCTTT

length: 17
D: TRBD1
V: TRBV5-4
J: TRBJ1-3
size: NA
CDR3: CASSRGDRFDSGNTIYF
DNA: TGTGCCAGCAGCAGGGGGGACAGGTTCGACTCTGGAAACACCATATATTTT

length: 12
D: NA
V: TRBV30
J: TRBJ1-1
size: NA
CDR3: CAWSSGQGKTFF
DNA: TGTGCCTGGAGTTCCGGGCAGGGGAAGACTTTCTTT

length: 16
D: TRBD2
V: TRBV5-1
J: TRBJ2-5
size: once
CDR3: CASSWAPSGGAETQYF
DNA: TGCGCCAGCAGCTGGGCCCCTAGCGGGGGAGCTGAAACCCAGTACTTC

length: 15
D: TRBD1
V: TRBV6-6
J: TRBJ2-7
size: NA
CDR3: CASSFGTAQSYEQYF
DNA: TGTGCCAGCAGCTTCGGGACAGCCCAGAGCTACGAGCAGTACTTC

length: 16
D: NA
V: TRBV5-4
J: TRBJ2-1
size: NA
CDR3: CASSDRLGGSSNEQFF
DNA: TGTGCCAGCAGCGATCGCCTCGGGGGATCCTCCAATGAGCAGTTCTTC

length: 14
D: NA
V: TRBV7-9
J: TRBJ2-1
size: few
CDR3: CATTGDRAYNEQFF
DNA: TGTGCCACAACCGGAGACCGGGCCTACAATGAGCAGTTCTTC

length: 13
D: NA
V: TRBV19
J: TRBJ1-5
size: NA
CDR3: CATRGYSNQPQHF
DNA: TGTGCCACCCGAGGCTATAGCAATCAGCCCCAGCATTTT

length: 17
D: NA
V: TRBV4-3
J: TRBJ2-2
size: NA
CDR3: CASSQAPARTNTGELFF
DNA: TGCGCCAGCAGCCAAGCCCCAGCGCGAACGAACACCGGGGAGCTGTTTTTT

length: 15
D: NA
V: TRBV27
J: TRBJ2-4
size: NA
CDR3: CASSPPGLAKNIQYF
DNA: TGTGCCAGCAGCCCTCCCGGGTTAGCCAAAAACATTCAGTACTTC

length: 18
D: TRBD2
V: TRBV11-2
J: TRBJ2-5
size: NA
CDR3: CASSLDIKVSRGGETQYF
DNA: TGTGCCAGCAGCTTAGATATCAAAGTCTCGCGGGGGGGCGAGACCCAGTACTTC

length: 13
D: NA
V: TRBV6-5
J: TRBJ2-7
size: NA
CDR3: CASRWGGGYEQYF
DNA: TGTGCCAGTAGGTGGGGGGGCGGGTACGAGCAGTACTTC

length: 15
D: NA
V: TRBV27
J: TRBJ1-1
size: NA
CDR3: CASSLLGQENTEAFF
DNA: TGTGCCAGCAGTTTATTGGGACAAGAGAACACTGAAGCTTTCTTT

length: 17
D: NA
V: TRBV7-3
J: TRBJ2-6
size: NA
CDR3: CASSPDRFYSGANVLTF
DNA: TGTGCCAGCAGCCCCGACAGGTTCTACTCTGGGGCCAACGTCCTGACTTTC

length: 13
D: NA
V: TRBV19
J: TRBJ1-5
size: NA
CDR3: CASHRVGNQPQHF
DNA: TGTGCCAGTCACAGGGTAGGCAATCAGCCCCAGCATTTT

length: 15
D: TRBD1
V: TRBV5-1
J: TRBJ2-3
size: NA
CDR3: CASSAQGARADTQYF
DNA: TGCGCCAGCAGCGCACAGGGGGCGCGTGCAGATACGCAGTATTTT

length: 12
D: NA
V: TRBV3-1/TRBV3-2
J: TRBJ1-1
size: NA
CDR3: CASSLRGSEAFF
DNA: TGTGCCAGCAGCCTTAGGGGTTCTGAAGCTTTCTTT

length: 17
D: TRBD2
V: TRBV2
J: TRBJ2-3
size: NA
CDR3: CASNPGAGRGGADTQYF
DNA: TGTGCCAGCAACCCAGGGGCCGGACGCGGGGGGGCAGATACGCAGTATTTT

length: 13
D: TRBD1
V: TRBV28
J: TRBJ1-2
size: NA
CDR3: CASRGTGIYGYTF
DNA: TGTGCCAGCAGGGGGACAGGGATCTATGGCTACACCTTC

length: 17
D: TRBD1
V: TRBV29-1
J: TRBJ1-1
size: NA
CDR3: CSVQTMTGEEGNTEAFF
DNA: TGCAGCGTTCAAACGATGACAGGGGAAGAAGGTAACACTGAAGCTTTCTTT

length: 15
D: NA
V: TRBV7-2
J: TRBJ2-7
size: once
CDR3: CASSSRVGGHNEQYF
DNA: TGTGCCAGCAGCTCCAGAGTCGGGGGGCACAACGAGCAGTACTTC

length: 13
D: NA
V: TRBV19
J: TRBJ1-5
size: NA
CDR3: CASSTHSNQPQHF
DNA: TGTGCCAGTAGTACGCACAGTAATCAGCCCCAGCATTTT

length: 12
D: NA
V: TRBV7-2
J: TRBJ1-4
size: few
CDR3: CASSFLSEKLFF
DNA: TGTGCCAGCAGCTTTCTGAGCGAAAAACTGTTTTTT

length: 14
D: NA
V: TRBV27
J: TRBJ2-3
size: NA
CDR3: CASRYGTFTDTQYF
DNA: TGTGCCAGCAGATACGGGACTTTCACAGATACGCAGTATTTT

length: 13
D: NA
V: TRBV6-1
J: TRBJ1-1
size: NA
CDR3: CASSEQKNTEAFF
DNA: TGTGCCAGCAGTGAACAGAAGAACACTGAAGCTTTCTTT

length: 15
D: TRBD1
V: TRBV9
J: TRBJ2-7
size: NA
CDR3: CASSPTGGVLNEQYF
DNA: TGTGCCAGCAGCCCAACAGGGGGCGTGTTGAACGAGCAGTACTTC

length: 12
D: TRBD1
V: TRBV24-1
J: TRBJ1-2
size: NA
CDR3: CATSDRTGGYTF
DNA: TGTGCCACCAGTGATCGGACAGGTGGCTACACCTTC

length: 14
D: NA
V: TRBV19
J: TRBJ2-3
size: once
CDR3: CASSLRGATDTQYF
DNA: TGTGCCAGTAGTTTACGGGGGGCGACGGATACGCAGTATTTT

length: 15
D: NA
V: TRBV20-1
J: TRBJ1-2
size: NA
CDR3: CSASTGEKANYGYTF
DNA: TGCAGTGCTAGTACGGGGGAGAAAGCTAACTATGGCTACACCTTC

length: 15
D: TRBD1
V: TRBV18
J: TRBJ1-5
size: few
CDR3: CASSPGTGVGQPQHF
DNA: TGTGCCAGCTCACCGGGGACAGGGGTTGGTCAGCCCCAGCATTTT

length: 16
D: NA
V: TRBV4-1
J: TRBJ2-5
size: NA
CDR3: CASSQVEGGLQETQYF
DNA: TGCGCCAGCAGCCAAGTTGAGGGAGGACTGCAAGAGACCCAGTACTTC

length: 15
D: NA
V: TRBV27
J: TRBJ1-6
size: NA
CDR3: CASSLGGRGNSPLHF
DNA: TGTGCCAGCAGTTTAGGCGGACGGGGGAATTCACCCCTCCACTTT

length: 17
D: NA
V: TRBV7-2
J: TRBJ2-5
size: NA
CDR3: CASSLRLAAEVKETQYF
DNA: TGTGCCAGCAGCTTAAGGTTAGCGGCAGAAGTAAAAGAGACCCAGTACTTC

length: 14
D: NA
V: TRBV19
J: TRBJ2-2
size: NA
CDR3: CASSKGTFTGELFF
DNA: TGTGCCAGTAGTAAAGGGACTTTCACCGGGGAGCTGTTTTTT

length: 15
D: NA
V: TRBV10-3
J: TRBJ2-3
size: NA
CDR3: CAISVRTGSTDTQYF
DNA: TGTGCCATCAGTGTCAGAACGGGGAGCACAGATACGCAGTATTTT

length: 15
D: NA
V: TRBV7-2
J: TRBJ2-2
size: NA
CDR3: CASSAGQISTGELFF
DNA: TGTGCCAGCAGCGCGGGACAGATTTCTACCGGGGAGCTGTTTTTT